Listed here are 21 T cell receptor beta chains from one sample, sequenced in a study of graft-versus-host responses after intestinal transplantation. No antigen is known for these receptors. Some clones are missing from TCRdb's copy, which holds only in-frame ones; the method was immunoSEQ multiplex PCR. The sample carries over 120,000 clones, roughly 91% recorded once. This material consisted of unstimulated CD4+ T cells sorted from spleen or lymph node cells, taken before intestinal transplant. Every receptor here comes from a human donor who received an intestinal transplant.

V and J are TRBV5-1 and TRBJ2-7, with D unresolved. The CDR3 totals 14 residues. V lost 2 bases and J 3 bases, leaving 12 bases between the germline ends. The germline CDR1 and CDR2 sequences are SGHRS and YFSETQ. This CDR3 is CASSFMPENYEQYF. CDR3 coding DNA: TGCGCCAGCAGCTTCATGCCTGAGAACTACGAGCAGTACTTC. Combining the CDR3 with reference TRBV5-1 and TRBJ2-7 gives the whole variable domain KAGVTQTPRYLIKTRGQQVTLSCSPISGHRSVSWYQQTPGQGLQFLFEYFSETQRNKGNFPGRFSGRQFSNSRSEMNVSTLELGDSALYLCASSFMPENYEQYFGPGTRLTVT.

The V gene is TRBV6-5, the J gene TRBJ2-5; a possible D gene is TRBD1 (6 bases). Looked up from germline, CDR1 is MNHEY and CDR2 is SVGAGI. The CDR3 is 14 amino acids. V was cut by 4 bases and J by 4 bases, with 13 bases left in between. CDR3 sequence: CASSLQGHRETQYF. The CDR3 DNA sequence: TGTGCCAGCAGTTTACAGGGCCATAGAGAGACCCAGTACTTC.

The chain combines TRBV7-9 with TRBJ2-7, with TRBD2 matching over 9 bases. The CDR3 contains 14 residues. Looked up from germline, CDR1 is SEHNR and CDR2 is FQNEAQ (reference sequence). With V trimmed by 6 bases and J by 3 bases, 6 bases remained unmatched. In nucleotides, the CDR3 is TGTGCCAGCAGTCCTAGCGGGGAATTCTACGAGCAGTACTTC. It specifies CASSPSGEFYEQYF.

This clone is a singleton in its sample. This sample includes further DNA sequences coding for the same CDR3. This chain connects TRBV20-1 to TRBJ2-7, with D unresolved. Trimming shortened V by 7 bases and J by 0 bases, and 7 bases separated the two germline ends. The germline CDR1 and CDR2 sequences are DFQATT and SNEGSKA (reference sequence). The CDR3 runs to 11 residues. CDR3 in amino acids: CSGGLSYEQYF. As DNA, the CDR3 is TGCAGTGGTGGGCTCTCCTACGAGCAGTACTTC.

The chain uses TRBV5-6 and TRBJ2-7; 7 bases match TRBD2. Germline V gene sequence: CDR1 SGHDT, CDR2 YYEEEE. CDR3 length: 14 residues. The ends lost 1 base at V and 2 bases at J; junction bases unmatched: 3. The chain's CDR3 is CASSLTSVAYEQYF. The CDR3 nucleotides are TGTGCCAGCAGCTTGACTAGCGTCGCCTACGAGCAGTACTTC.

The chain combines TRBV7-2 with TRBJ2-7, with D perhaps TRBD1 (5 bases). V dropped 3 bases and J dropped 4 bases, with 7 bases sitting between them. This CDR3 is built from 12 residues. Germline CDR1 and CDR2: SGHTA and FQGNSA. The CDR3 here is CASSLDTYEQYF. CDR3 bases: TGTGCCAGCAGCTTGGACACTTACGAGCAGTACTTC.

J is TRBJ2-3 and V is TRBV27, with 9 bases identical to TRBD2. The trim removed 6 bases at V and 3 bases at J, leaving 7 bases unmatched. This CDR3 is 15 amino acids long. Germline lookup yields CDR1 MNHEY and CDR2 SMNVEV (reference sequence). CDR3 DNA: TGTGCCAGCAGGACCAGCGGGAGGACAACAGATACGCAGTATTTT. This gives the protein CASRTSGRTTDTQYF.

Comments on this clone: This specimen includes other DNA sequences encoding the same CDR3. The V gene is TRBV27, the J gene TRBJ2-1; D might be TRBD2 (5 bases). The CDR3 covers 14 residues. The V gene lost 7 bases and the J gene lost 0 bases, with 10 bases spanning the gap. CDR1 MNHEY and CDR2 SMNVEV come from the germline V gene (reference sequence). CDR3 nucleotides: TGTGCCAGCACCCGAGGAGGCTCCTACAATGAGCAGTTCTTC. It is translated as CASTRGGSYNEQFF.

The chain uses TRBV28 and TRBJ2-7; weak D call: TRBD1 (6 bases). V was shortened by 2 bases and J by 4 bases, with 12 bases between the two germline ends. Germline V CDR1 and CDR2: MDHEN, SYDVKM. CDR3 length: 14 amino acids. The CDR3, as DNA: TGTGCCAGCAGTTTACGCACTACAGGGTACGAGCAGTACTTC. Protein product: CASSLRTTGYEQYF.

J is TRBJ2-4 and V is TRBV5-1, with TRBD2 identical over 8 bases. The J segment lost 2 bases and the V segment lost 1 base, leaving 14 bases of the junction unmatched. Looked up from germline, CDR1 is SGHRS and CDR2 is YFSETQ. This CDR3 contains 19 residues. CDR3 region: CASSLSSLAAINSKNIQYF. The DNA for the CDR3 is TGCGCCAGCAGCTTGTCCTCACTAGCGGCCATTAATTCCAAAAACATTCAGTACTTC.

The chain recombines TRBV5-1 with TRBJ2-1, with 11 positions matching TRBD2. Germline lookup yields CDR1 SGHRS and CDR2 YFSETQ. The CDR3 totals 15 residues. Trimming at V came to 5 bases and at J to 3 bases, leaving 4 bases not matched to a gene. CDR3 nucleotide sequence: TGCGCCAGCAGTTCCGGGACTAGCGGCTACAATGAGCAGTTCTTC. It yields the protein CASSSGTSGYNEQFF.

V is TRBV20-1 and J is TRBJ2-7; no clear D. Deletions cut 2 bases from V and 5 bases from J, with 4 bases between. CDR1 is DFQATT and CDR2 is SNEGSKA in the germline V gene (reference sequence). The CDR3 sequence is 10 residues long. Here the CDR3 DNA reads TGCAGTGCTAGACGAGACGAGCAGTACTTC. It encodes CSARRDEQYF.

This rearrangement joins TRBV2 to TRBJ1-4; D gene uncertain. Trimming shortened V by 9 bases and J by 0 bases, and 17 bases separated the two germline ends. This CDR3 comprises 16 residues. Germline-derived CDR1 and CDR2 are SNHLY and FYNNEI. In DNA, the CDR3 is TGTGCCAGTTCGACTGGGATCGCCACAACTAATGAAAAACTGTTTTTT. Protein product: CASSTGIATTNEKLFF.

CDR3 protein: CASSSGTGRDEQYF. The CDR3 region has the DNA TGTGCCAGCAGCTCGGGGACAGGGCGAGACGAGCAGTACTTC. This chain connects TRBV5-4 to TRBJ2-7; 9 nucleotides line up with TRBD1. This CDR3 spans 14 amino acids. V dropped 3 bases and J dropped 5; count of bases not matched to a gene: 6. The germline gives CDR1 SGHNT, CDR2 YYREEE (reference sequence). Full variable domain (remainder filled in from reference TRBV5-4 and TRBJ2-7): ETGVTQSPTHLIKTRGQQVTLRCSSQSGHNTVSWYQQALGQGPQFIFQYYREEENGRGNFPPRFSGLQFPNYSSELNVNALELDDSALYLCASSSGTGRDEQYFGPGTRLTVT.

The rearrangement joins TRBV6-1 to TRBJ2-7; 9 nucleotides match TRBD1. The CDR3 spans 15 residues. V lost 6 bases to trimming and J lost 1 base; unmatched junction nucleotides: 7. CDR1 MNHNS and CDR2 SASEGT come from the germline V gene. The CDR3 DNA reads TGTGCCAGCAGACCGCCTGGGACAGGGTCCTACGAGCAGTACTTC. This sequence encodes CASRPPGTGSYEQYF.

CDR3 DNA: TGTGCCAGCAGCCTTTTACGGACAGATACGCAGTATTTT. It translates to CASSLLRTDTQYF. This chain connects TRBV5-6 to TRBJ2-3; D unresolved. The V gene lost 4 bases and the J gene lost 3 bases, with 9 bases spanning the gap. Germline-derived CDR1 and CDR2 are SGHDT and YYEEEE. The CDR3 runs to 13 residues.

This clone was counted once. The chain uses TRBV6-5 and TRBJ2-7; D is perhaps TRBD1 (6 bases). The CDR3 totals 15 residues. Germline values: CDR1 MNHEY, CDR2 SVGAGI. V was shortened by 7 bases and J by 0 bases, with 16 bases between the two germline ends. The CDR3 sequence: CASTLGAPSSYEQYF. The CDR3 nucleotides are TGTGCCAGCACCCTGGGGGCCCCAAGCTCCTACGAGCAGTACTTC.

The chain carries TRBV5-4 and TRBJ1-4; the match to TRBD1 covers 7 bases. The CDR3 is 15 residues long. Germline V lookup: CDR1 SGHNT, CDR2 YYREEE (reference sequence). With V trimmed by 1 base and J by 4 bases, 4 bases remained unmatched. Here the CDR3 reads CASSLTGAVNEKLFF. CDR3 coding DNA: TGTGCCAGCAGCTTGACAGGGGCGGTTAATGAAAAACTGTTTTTT. Full variable domain (missing parts from reference TRBV5-4 and TRBJ1-4): ETGVTQSPTHLIKTRGQQVTLRCSSQSGHNTVSWYQQALGQGPQFIFQYYREEENGRGNFPPRFSGLQFPNYSSELNVNALELDDSALYLCASSLTGAVNEKLFFGSGTQLSVL.

This chain links TRBV5-6 with TRBJ2-6, with D possibly being TRBD1 (5 bases). With 0 bases removed from V and 2 bases from J, the gap between germline ends came to 12 bases. CDR1 is SGHDT and CDR2 is YYEEEE in the germline V gene. There are 17 residues in the CDR3. CDR3 sequence reads: CASSLDRLGTGANVLTF. The CDR3 bases are TGTGCCAGCAGCTTGGACAGGCTGGGCACTGGGGCCAACGTCCTGACTTTC.

This chain joins TRBV6-5 and TRBJ1-1; TRBD1 aligns across 7 bases. The trim removed 2 bases at V and 6 bases at J, leaving 9 bases unmatched. Germline V gene data show CDR1 as MNHEY and CDR2 as SVGAGI. The CDR3 consists of 15 residues. Here the CDR3 reads CASSYQGVFLSEAFF. The CDR3 DNA follows: TGTGCCAGCAGTTACCAGGGGGTTTTCTTATCTGAAGCTTTCTTT.

The genes are TRBV11-1 and TRBJ2-1, with D maybe TRBD2 (5 bases). The CDR3 is 15 amino acids. With 2 bases removed from V and 1 base from J, the gap between germline ends came to 9 bases. Germline values: CDR1 SGHAT, CDR2 FQDESV (reference sequence). The CDR3 reads CASSLYRGSYNEQFF. CDR3 sequence (DNA): TGTGCCAGCAGCTTATATCGCGGGTCCTACAATGAGCAGTTCTTC. The full variable domain, in which reference TRBV11-1 and TRBJ2-1 provide the parts outside the CDR3, is EAEVAQSPRYKITEKSQAVAFWCDPISGHATLYWYRQILGQGPELLVQFQDESVVDDSQLPKDRFSAERLKGVDSTLKIQPAELGDSAMYLCASSLYRGSYNEQFFGPGTRLTVL.